Described below is a single T cell receptor (beta chain) sequence and its context. Its antigen remains undetermined. No much larger clonotype is one base removed from it; base qualities were not supplied. Each collaborating institution followed its own protocols to collect whole blood in K2EDTA tubes. For TCRbeta analysis, collaborator samples were shipped as frozen whole blood, as isolated PBMCs, or as DNA extracted from either sample type. This sample was taken from a study of blood T cell repertoires in COVID-19 (dated by TCRdb to about 2020). In the study overall: Collaborator samples came from the United States, Italy and Spain and covered acute and convalescent phases of COVID-19. The prospective study material was composed of cDNA or gDNA derived from T cells, B-cell-depleted T cells, or PBMCs. Subjects who had been exposed to COVID-19, were actively infected with it, or had recovered from it provided the deeply sampled blood TCRbeta repertoires that made up the dataset. The repertoires were made available in a free public database intended to serve as a resource for research on the immune response to SARS-CoV-2. The samples were drawn from two sources: the first 160 participants of the ongoing ImmuneRACE study, and over 1,000 subjects contributed by 6 global collaborators. A de-identified subject ID, COVID-19 status, age in years and sex were almost always included in the sample metadata. Where available, HLA class I and class II types were taken from metadata supplied by the sample provider and were not determined by assay-based typing.

The research as a whole found: The amount of clinical and demographic metadata varied by source and participant and was provided uncurated.

The CDR3 runs 15 amino acids, cysteine and phenylalanine included. The entry retains the CDR3 DNA only, 45 bases that are in frame from base 1. The germline V and J ends show losses of 4 bases and 5 bases respectively, and no gene match explains 6 bases of the junction. Based on the germline V gene, the CDR1 and CDR2 sequences are MNHEY and SVGAGI. The immunoSEQ Assay, a bias-controlled multiplex PCR, was used to amplify TCRbeta CDR3 regions from genomic DNA. The authors processed their data as follows. Nucleated cell counts per sample were estimated from amplification of reference gene primers within the assay. To quantify the absolute abundance of each unique TCRbeta CDR3 rearrangement, sequence reads were collapsed and filtered. Productive Simpson clonality was computed per sample as the square root of Simpson's diversity index over productive rearrangements. The table was pulled from immuneACCESS by TCRdb, which kept in-frame rearrangements only. Such tables lose some clones; where checked, under half of the loss comes from unresolved V genes, and the rest has no known cause. That table furnishes V, J and clone size, whereas the DNA furnished D and trimming. This sample comprises around 620,000 clones, 70% to 90% of them detected only once. The top ten clonotypes cover over 0.2% of the sample.

The sequenced material came from peripheral blood. This sequence originates from a woman younger than 30 with acute or convalescent COVID-19. The chain uses TRBV6-5 and TRBJ2-7, and 12 junction bases match TRBD2. The CDR3 protein: CASSSRLAGDDEQYF. The nucleotide sequence reads as follows: TGTGCCAGCAGTTCCAGACTAGCGGGGGACGACGAGCAGTACTTC.